Below, 7 T cell receptor beta chains from the same sample are listed, as sequenced in a study of regulatory T cells in long-lasting Graves disease. Time point: newly diagnosed GD, antithyroid drugs for less than 3 months. Extracted PBMC RNA gave rise to the TCR library. TCR beta libraries were built with iRepertoire HTBI primers and Arm-PCR of CDR3 regions. Via MiXCR, TCRdb re-called the multiplex PCR reads, giving one row per CDR3 protein. The sample shows around 250,000 distinct CDR3 sequences, around 20% of them seen only once. The source was peripheral blood mononuclear cells (PBMCs), collected at new diagnosis, from a patient treated with antithyroid drugs. Receptors were obtained from a female donor with Graves disease.

This clonotype was seen only a few times. This sequence joins TRBV6-5 and TRBJ2-2; 9 bases agree with TRBD2. After removal of 2 bases from V and 5 bases from J, the junction contained 9 bases not matched to a gene. The CDR3 loop spans 17 amino acids. The V gene's germline CDR1 is MNHEY and CDR2 SVGAGI. The CDR3 loop is CASSYRLAGGRTGELFF. Here the CDR3 DNA reads TGTGCCAGCAGTTACCGTCTGGCGGGAGGGAGGACCGGGGAGCTGTTTTTT.

In its sample, this clonotype was seen many times. Sequence at one end of the junction differs from germline and may be a read error. The chain has TRBV19 and TRBJ2-3, with a possible D match to TRBD1 (6 bases). Germline values: CDR1 LNHDA, CDR2 SQIVND (reference sequence). The CDR3 runs 14 residues. As DNA, the CDR3 is TGTGCGAGTAGGTACAGGGCGGGCACAGATACGCAGTATTTT. As protein: CASRYRAGTDTQYF.

This clonotype was found many times. The chain links TRBV7-2 to TRBJ2-1, with D perhaps TRBD1 (7 bases). The CDR3 has 16 amino acids. V was cut by 0 bases and J by 9 bases, with 18 bases left in between. Germline V CDR1 and CDR2: SGHTA, FQGNSA. In DNA form, the CDR3 reads TGTGCCAGCAGCTTAGCGCAGGGGGGAGTGGGCTCTGAGCAGTTCTTC. Protein product: CASSLAQGGVGSEQFF.

This clonotype was picked up many times. The rearrangement uses TRBV7-9 and TRBJ2-4; TRBD2 matches at 12 bases. The V gene end was trimmed by 5 bases and the J gene end by 6 bases; junction bases not matched to a gene: 5. The CDR3 is 15 amino acids. Germline V CDR1 and CDR2: SEHNR, FQNEAQ (reference sequence). The CDR3 DNA is TGTGCCAGCAGCCTCGGACTAGCGGGACGAAACATTCAGTACTTC. As protein: CASSLGLAGRNIQYF.

In this sample, this clonotype turned up many times. The chain couples TRBV20-1 to TRBJ1-5; TRBD1 is a possible D gene (5 bases). Trimming removed 2 bases from V and 4 bases from J, with 12 bases in between. The germline V gene encodes CDR1 DFQATT and CDR2 SNEGSKA (reference sequence). The CDR3 extends over 14 amino acids. CDR3 sequence reads: CSARFTRGNQPQHF. CDR3 DNA: TGCAGTGCTAGATTTACGCGGGGGAATCAGCCCCAGCATTTT.

Points on this clonotype: A much larger clone lies one base from this, so it may be a read error. The chain joins TRBV19 to TRBJ2-1; D is unclear. The CDR3 spans 13 residues. The V end was cut by 5 bases, the J end by 10 bases, with 15 bases between. Germline V gives CDR1 LNHDA, CDR2 SQIVND (reference sequence). CDR3 loop: CASSVDGVAEQFF. In nucleotides, the CDR3 is TGTGCCAGTAGTGTGGATGGCGTCGCCGAGCAGTTCTTC. The complete variable domain, with remaining parts taken from reference TRBV19 and TRBJ2-1, reads DGGITQSPKYLFRKEGQNVTLSCEQNLNHDAMYWYRQDPGQGLRLIYYSQIVNDFQKGDIAEGYSVSREKKESFPLTVTSAQKNPTAFYLCASSVDGVAEQFFGPGTRLTVL.

This clonotype has ten or more counts. The chain combines TRBV3-1 with TRBJ2-7, with D maybe TRBD1 (6 bases). The germline CDR1 and CDR2 sequences are LGHDT and YNNKEL (reference sequence). V was shortened by 1 base and J by 2 bases, with 9 bases between the two germline ends. CDR3 size: 14 residues. Here the CDR3 DNA reads TGTGCCAGCAGCCAAGGGCAGGGGCCCTACGAGCAGTACTTC. Residues: CASSQGQGPYEQYF.